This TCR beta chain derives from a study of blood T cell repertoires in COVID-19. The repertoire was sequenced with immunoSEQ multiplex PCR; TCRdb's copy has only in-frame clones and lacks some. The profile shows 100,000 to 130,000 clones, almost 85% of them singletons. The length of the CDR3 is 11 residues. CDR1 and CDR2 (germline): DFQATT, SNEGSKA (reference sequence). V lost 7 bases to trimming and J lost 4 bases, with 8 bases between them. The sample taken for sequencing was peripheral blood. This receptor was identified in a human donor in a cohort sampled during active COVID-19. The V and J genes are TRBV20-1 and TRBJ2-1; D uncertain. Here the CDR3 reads CSVPGYNEQFF. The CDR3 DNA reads TGCAGTGTACCCGGGTACAATGAGCAGTTCTTC.